This T cell receptor beta chain was documented in a study of cytomegalovirus exposure and HLA in healthy donors. Use of 60 Vbeta and 13 Jbeta primers characterized the PCR. Measured with immunoSEQ multiplex PCR; TCRdb has only the in-frame clones, and not every one. The table records about 36,000 clones, roughly two thirds of them present only once. The sample comprised PBMCs. The clonotype originates from a man between 25 and 39 years old in good health and CMV-seronegative.

The CDR3 nucleotides are TGCAGCTTGGCGGGAACAGGGGATAGCACAGATACGCAGTATTTT. Amino acid sequence: CSLAGTGDSTDTQYF. This chain connects TRBV29-1 to TRBJ2-3, with a tentative D call TRBD1 (7 bases). The CDR3 contains 15 residues. Trimming left V 8 bases short and J 0 bases short, with 18 bases between. Germline V gene sequence: CDR1 SQVTM, CDR2 ANQGSEA.